The entry that follows covers one T cell receptor beta chain sequence. Antigen specificity is unknown. TRB was amplified from approximately 250 ng of peripheral blood genomic DNA per sample. These data come from a study of T cell clusters in autoimmune cytopenias. Study summary: Per sample, median TRB depth was roughly 56,000 reads, yielding a median roughly 2,000 distinct clonotypes.

Multiplex touch-down PCR amplified TRB using TRB-A and TRB-B pools in one tube. TCRdb reprocessed the multiplex PCR reads, keeping one entry per CDR3 protein, no DNA. Reported are roughly 6,900 distinct CDR3 sequences; the ten largest clones contain roughly 30%. In germline, CDR1 is SGHTA, CDR2 FQGTGA. The CDR3 runs to 13 residues. Findings and caveats of the study: TRB repertoire shifts in secondary cytopenia and chronic lymphocytic leukemia mostly reflected lymphoma, not autoimmunity. A dominant lymphoma-associated repertoire apparently masked the cluster-lack signature in secondary cytopenia versus chronic lymphocytic leukemia.

The rearrangement links TRBV7-3 to TRBJ1-1; as DNA is missing, the TRBD1 call by TCRdb cannot be tested. The material sequenced was peripheral blood. The receptor was isolated from a human donor with an autoimmune cytopenia or autoimmune hepatitis (not recorded which). CDR3 sequence: CASSSQGFYKAFF.